Included here is one TCR beta chain sequence, with context. Germline lookup yields CDR1 KGHSY and CDR2 FQNENV. V shed 4 bases and J 1 base; nucleotides not matched to a gene: 3. The CDR3 spans 15 residues. These data come from a study of blood T cell repertoires in COVID-19. Some clones are missing from TCRdb's copy, which holds only in-frame ones; the method was immunoSEQ multiplex PCR. The sample holds 190,000 or so clones, approximately 86% seen once. This chain joins TRBV16 and TRBJ2-2, with TRBD1 matching 7 bases. The sample comprised peripheral blood. The source of this sequence is a middle-aged man with active or convalescent COVID-19. This CDR3 is CASSPYRGNTGELFF. The CDR3, as DNA: TGTGCCAGCAGCCCTTACAGGGGGAACACCGGGGAGCTGTTTTTT.